Following are 20 T cell receptor beta chains from one sample sequenced in a study of T cell responses to AZD1222 COVID-19 vaccine. The data were produced by immunoSEQ multiplex PCR, yet TCRdb's version contains in-frame clones alone and is incomplete. Among approximately 120,000 clones listed, about 90% were seen once. The input for sequencing was peripheral blood, taken on day 0 of AZD1222 vaccination. The receptor set was obtained from an adult in good health.

This chain links TRBV5-5 with TRBJ1-3, with a possible D match to TRBD1 (5 bases). Trimming took 1 base from V and 1 from J, leaving 6 bases between them. Germline V gene sequence: CDR1 SGHKS, CDR2 YYEKEE (reference sequence). CDR3 length equals 14 residues. As DNA, the CDR3 is TGTGCCAGCAGCTTGCGGGGGTCTGGAAACACCATATATTTT. Protein product: CASSLRGSGNTIYF.

J is TRBJ1-1 and V is TRBV28; unclear D gene. Germline V gene sequence: CDR1 MDHEN, CDR2 SYDVKM. Trimming stripped 3 bases from V and 8 bases from J, with 7 bases between. There are 11 residues in the CDR3. The CDR3 loop is CASSFSSEAFF. The CDR3, as DNA: TGTGCCAGCAGTTTTAGTTCAGAAGCTTTCTTT.

The count of this clone is one. The CDR3 reads CASSRTSAPYGEQFF. CDR3 DNA: TGTGCCAGCAGCCGTACTAGCGCGCCGTACGGTGAGCAGTTCTTC. This chain links TRBV6-5 with TRBJ2-1; 7 nucleotides agree with TRBD2. From germline, CDR1 is MNHEY and CDR2 SVGAGI. The CDR3 is made up of 15 amino acids. Trimming removed 6 bases from V and 9 bases from J; junction bases left unmatched: 14.

The rearrangement joins TRBV19 to TRBJ2-7; 8 bases fit TRBD1. With 4 bases clipped from V and 4 bases from J, the junction kept 6 bases outside the gene matches. The CDR3 extends over 14 amino acids. Germline CDR1 LNHDA, CDR2 SQIVND (reference sequence). Here the CDR3 DNA reads TGTGCCAGTAGTACCTCAGGGGGCGGGTACGAGCAGTACTTC. Translated, it gives CASSTSGGGYEQYF.

The chain carries TRBV7-9 and TRBJ2-4; 7 bases fit TRBD1. CDR1 and CDR2 from the germline V gene are SEHNR and FQNEAQ (reference sequence). There are 15 residues in the CDR3. The junction had 6 bases not matched to a gene; V was cut back by 5 bases and J by 2 bases. The CDR3 DNA sequence: TGTGCCAGCAGCGGTGACAGGGCTCCCAAAAACATTCAGTACTTC. Encoded protein: CASSGDRAPKNIQYF.

This clone was observed once. The V and J genes are TRBV20-1 and TRBJ2-5; 7 bases are shared with TRBD2. The germline V gene encodes CDR1 DFQATT and CDR2 SNEGSKA (reference sequence). V was clipped by 3 bases and J by 0 bases; unmatched bases: 13. The CDR3 sequence is 17 residues long. CDR3 residues: CSASPQWGGGNQETQYF. CDR3 coding DNA: TGCAGTGCTAGTCCCCAGTGGGGGGGAGGCAACCAAGAGACCCAGTACTTC.

The rearrangement joins TRBV28 to TRBJ2-1; D unresolved. The germline V gene encodes CDR1 MDHEN and CDR2 SYDVKM. CDR3 length: 11 residues. The V end lost 6 bases, the J end lost 12 bases, and 12 bases lay between the germline ends. The DNA for the CDR3 is TGTGCCAGCAGATCCAACGCGCGGCAGTTCTTC. This sequence encodes CASRSNARQFF. Using reference TRBV28 and TRBJ2-1 for the parts outside the CDR3, the full variable domain is DVKVTQSSRYLVKRTGEKVFLECVQDMDHENMFWYRQDPGLGLRLIYFSYDVKMKEKGDIPEGYSVSREKKERFSLILESASTNQTSMYLCASRSNARQFFGPGTRLTVL.

V usage is TRBV7-3 and J usage is TRBJ1-1, with D uncertain. The germline V gene has CDR1 SGHTA and CDR2 FQGTGA. This CDR3 region has 15 residues. V lost 3 bases and J 1 base, leaving 12 bases between the germline ends. The CDR3 protein is CASSFQRIENTEAFF. The DNA of the CDR3 is TGTGCCAGCAGCTTCCAGAGGATAGAGAACACTGAAGCTTTCTTT.

The V gene is TRBV7-2, the J gene TRBJ2-3; 7 positions agree with TRBD1. CDR1 SGHTA and CDR2 FQGNSA come from the germline V gene. V was clipped by 5 bases and J by 7 bases; unmatched bases: 15. The CDR3 is made up of 16 amino acids. The CDR3 DNA is TGTGCCAGCAGCCCACCAAGAGGGGGCGAGCAAAATACGCAGTATTTT. Residues: CASSPPRGGEQNTQYF.

J is TRBJ1-2 and V is TRBV9; 9 bases agree with TRBD1. V lost 0 bases to trimming and J lost 0 bases; unmatched junction nucleotides: 9. Germline CDR1 and CDR2: SGDLS and YYNGEE. The CDR3 sequence is 18 residues long. CDR3: CASSVAPGQGRPNYGYTF. The CDR3 nucleotides are TGTGCCAGCAGCGTAGCTCCCGGACAGGGGCGGCCTAACTATGGCTACACCTTC.

Only a few counts were recorded for this clone. In DNA, the CDR3 is TGTGCCAGCAGCTTGTCTCACTCCACAGATACGCAGTATTTT. Protein sequence: CASSLSHSTDTQYF. The V call is TRBV5-4, the J call TRBJ2-3; D remains unclear. Looked up from germline, CDR1 is SGHNT and CDR2 is YYREEE (reference sequence). The length of the CDR3 is 14 residues. Trimming removed 1 base from V and 2 bases from J, with 8 bases in between.

This chain uses TRBV18 with TRBJ1-4; TRBD1 agrees at 7 bases. The V and J ends lost 3 bases and 7 bases, in that order; junction bases with no gene match: 8. The CDR3 has 15 amino acids. Looked up from germline, CDR1 is KGHSH and CDR2 is LQKENI. The CDR3 spells CASSPGQVRIEKLFF. CDR3 nucleotide sequence: TGTGCCAGCTCACCCGGACAGGTTAGGATTGAAAAACTGTTTTTT.

This sequence joins TRBV11-1 and TRBJ2-2; maybe TRBD1 (6 bases). This CDR3 has 15 amino acids. CDR1 and CDR2 (germline): SGHAT, FQDESV (reference sequence). V was pared by 6 bases and J by 4 bases, with 15 bases between. The CDR3 bases are TGTGCCAGCAGGGATACAGGGTGGCGCACCGGGGAGCTGTTTTTT. Translation: CASRDTGWRTGELFF. Looking up the rest from reference TRBV11-1 and TRBJ2-2 gives the full variable domain: EAEVAQSPRYKITEKSQAVAFWCDPISGHATLYWYRQILGQGPELLVQFQDESVVDDSQLPKDRFSAERLKGVDSTLKIQPAELGDSAMYLCASRDTGWRTGELFFGEGSRLTVL.

This chain uses TRBV3-1 (or the pseudogene TRBV3-2) with TRBJ2-7, with 11 nucleotides matching TRBD1. V lost 4 bases, J lost 6 bases, and 2 bases stayed unmatched. Germline V gene sequence: CDR1 LGHDT, CDR2 YNNKEL (reference sequence). The CDR3 spans 13 residues. CDR3 sequence reads: CASSRGQGGEQYF. DNA of the CDR3: TGTGCCAGCAGCCGGGGACAGGGGGGCGAGCAGTACTTC.

This rearrangement joins TRBV28 to TRBJ1-2, with 10 bases that match TRBD1. Per the germline V gene, CDR1 is MDHEN and CDR2 is SYDVKM. The ends lost 6 bases at V and 3 bases at J; junction bases unmatched: 7. CDR3 length: 15 residues. The CDR3 region is CASSFPGQGHYGYTF. Here the CDR3 DNA reads TGTGCCAGCAGCTTTCCGGGACAGGGGCACTATGGCTACACCTTC.

The V and J genes are TRBV27 and TRBJ2-5; 8 positions match TRBD2. Per the germline V gene, CDR1 is MNHEY and CDR2 is SMNVEV (reference sequence). The CDR3 covers 15 residues. After removal of 4 bases from V and 2 bases from J, the junction contained 6 bases not matched to a gene. This chain's CDR3 is CASSSVAGIQETQYF. The CDR3 region has the DNA TGTGCCAGCAGTTCCGTAGCGGGAATTCAAGAGACCCAGTACTTC.

V and J are TRBV19 and TRBJ1-2, with D possibly being TRBD1 (5 bases). The germline gives CDR1 LNHDA, CDR2 SQIVND (reference sequence). This CDR3 is built from 15 residues. Trimming shortened V by 2 bases and J by 8 bases, and 18 bases separated the two germline ends. The CDR3 reads CASSISTVGVNGYTF. The DNA for the CDR3 is TGTGCCAGTAGTATATCGACCGTGGGGGTTAACGGCTACACCTTC.

The genes are TRBV28 and TRBJ1-1; D might be TRBD1 (5 bases). This CDR3 spans 14 amino acids. Germline loops: CDR1 MDHEN, CDR2 SYDVKM. V gave up 3 bases and J gave up 6 bases, with 14 bases separating them. The CDR3 DNA reads TGTGCCAGCAGTTTGGAGGGGAATCCCCCTGAAGCTTTCTTT. Amino acid sequence: CASSLEGNPPEAFF.

This clone appeared once. The chain uses TRBV11-2 and TRBJ1-2; 9 bases agree with TRBD1. Germline V gives CDR1 SGHAT, CDR2 FQNNGV. The CDR3 has 16 amino acids. V was pared by 5 bases and J by 2 bases, with 9 bases of the junction left unmatched. The CDR3, as DNA: TGTGCCAGCAGCCCCCTACTAGGACAGGGGAACTATGGCTACACCTTC. Encoded protein: CASSPLLGQGNYGYTF.

This sequence joins TRBV30 and TRBJ2-7; 7 nucleotides match TRBD1. This CDR3 comprises 17 residues. Germline V gene sequence: CDR1 GTSNPN, CDR2 SVGIG (reference sequence). With 1 base clipped from V and 0 bases from J, the junction kept 12 bases outside the gene matches. Written as DNA, the CDR3 is TGTGCCTGGAGTGGAGTAAGGACAGGATTCCACTCCTACGAGCAGTACTTC. Translation: CAWSGVRTGFHSYEQYF.